Described below is a single TCR beta chain sequence and its context. Antigen unknown. According to the study, TCR beta libraries were built with iRepertoire HTBI primers and CDR3-region Arm-PCR. TCRdb ran MiXCR on the multiplex PCR reads and lists one entry per CDR3 protein. The table includes some 410,000 distinct CDR3 sequences, roughly 17% detected once. This sample is drawn from a study of regulatory T cells in long-lasting Graves disease. Broader study findings: Persistent Graves' patients showed less TCR diversity than newly diagnosed patients showed.

The time point is: newly diagnosed GD, antithyroid drugs for less than 3 months. Extracted PBMC RNA gave rise to the TCR library. The diagnosis of Graves' disease used American Thyroid Association guidelines. Peripheral blood, around 9.9 milliliters per patient, was collected in EDTA tubes. Separately, the same data were catalogued under a study of T cells in Graves' hyperthyroidism and ophthalmopathy.

The receptor comes from a woman under 40 with Graves disease. The source material was peripheral blood mononuclear cells (PBMCs), sampled at new diagnosis, from a patient treated with antithyroid drugs.

The DNA of the CDR3 is TGTGCCAGCAGAGCGGGAGAAGAGAACACCGGGGAGCTGTTTTTT. The encoded protein is CASRAGEENTGELFF. The rearrangement uses TRBV5-8 and TRBJ2-2, with TRBD2 matching 8 bases. The V gene's germline CDR1 is SGHTS and CDR2 YDEGEE. The CDR3 consists of 15 residues. V was pared by 5 bases and J by 1 base, with 4 bases of the junction left unmatched.